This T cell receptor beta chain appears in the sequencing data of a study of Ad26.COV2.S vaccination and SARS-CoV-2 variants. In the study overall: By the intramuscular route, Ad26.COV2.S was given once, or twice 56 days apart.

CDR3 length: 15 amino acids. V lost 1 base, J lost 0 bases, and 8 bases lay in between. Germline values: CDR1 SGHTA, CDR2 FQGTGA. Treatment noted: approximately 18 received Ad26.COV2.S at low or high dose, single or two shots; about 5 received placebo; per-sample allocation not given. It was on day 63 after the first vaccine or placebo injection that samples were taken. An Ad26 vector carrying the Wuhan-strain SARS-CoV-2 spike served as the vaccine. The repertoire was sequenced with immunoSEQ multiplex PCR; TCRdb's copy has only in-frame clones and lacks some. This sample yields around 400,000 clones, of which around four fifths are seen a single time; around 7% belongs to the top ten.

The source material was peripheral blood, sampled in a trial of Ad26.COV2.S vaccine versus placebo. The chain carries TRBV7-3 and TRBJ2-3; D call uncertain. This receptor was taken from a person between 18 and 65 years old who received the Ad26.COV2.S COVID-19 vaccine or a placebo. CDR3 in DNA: TGTGCCAGCAGCTTAAGGCAGACTAGCACAGATACGCAGTATTTT. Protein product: CASSLRQTSTDTQYF. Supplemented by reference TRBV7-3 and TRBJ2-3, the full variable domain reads GAGVSQTPSNKVTEKGKYVELRCDPISGHTALYWYRQSLGQGPEFLIYFQGTGAADDSGLPNDRFFAVRPEGSVSTLKIQRTERGDSAVYLCASSLRQTSTDTQYFGPGTRLTVL.